Presented here are 8 T cell receptor beta chains from one specimen sequenced in a study of blood T cell repertoires in COVID-19. Generated by immunoSEQ multiplex PCR, the TCRdb table keeps only in-frame clones and is missing some. The profile shows 60,000 or so clones, around 89% of them singletons. Sample: peripheral blood. The receptors stem from a human donor with active COVID-19. The donor label of this sample is uncertain.

The rearrangement links TRBV19 to TRBJ2-7, with 10 bases aligning to TRBD2. Per germline, CDR1 LNHDA and CDR2 SQIVND (reference sequence). The CDR3 sequence is 15 residues long. V lost 5 bases and J lost 1; bases outside the gene matches: 5. The CDR3 DNA reads as TGTGCCAGTAGTTTAACTAGCGGGATATCCTACGAGCAGTACTTC. It is translated as CASSLTSGISYEQYF.

The chain employs TRBV5-8 and TRBJ1-1, with D maybe TRBD1 (5 bases). Trimming removed 4 bases from V and 3 bases from J, with 13 bases in between. The CDR3 is 14 amino acids. Germline V lookup: CDR1 SGHTS, CDR2 YDEGEE. CDR3 sequence (DNA): TGTGCCAGCAGCCCGGCCGGAGGGGACACTGAAGCTTTCTTT. Translating it yields CASSPAGGDTEAFF.

This clone was seen more than once but under ten times. The chain uses TRBV9 and TRBJ1-4; 8 positions agree with TRBD1. Germline values: CDR1 SGDLS, CDR2 YYNGEE. The V segment lost 4 bases and the J segment 4 bases; nucleotides outside the gene matches: 9. CDR3 length: 16 amino acids. The CDR3 DNA sequence: TGTGCCAGCAGCTTAGGTATCGGGACAGGTAATGAAAAACTGTTTTTT. It yields the protein CASSLGIGTGNEKLFF.

The chain joins TRBV27 to TRBJ2-7, with 7 nucleotides matching TRBD2. V lost 5 bases, J lost 3 bases, and 7 bases stayed unmatched. The V gene's germline CDR1 is MNHEY and CDR2 SMNVEV (reference sequence). The CDR3 length is 14 residues. CDR3 amino acids: CASSERDWGYEQYF. In DNA form, the CDR3 reads TGTGCCAGCAGTGAGCGGGACTGGGGCTACGAGCAGTACTTC.

As DNA, the CDR3 is TGTGCCAGCAGCCGTTCTAGCGGGGGACTCACAGATACGCAGTATTTT. This sequence encodes CASSRSSGGLTDTQYF. The chain carries TRBV7-9 and TRBJ2-3; 10 nucleotides align to TRBD2. Germline CDR1 and CDR2: SEHNR and FQNEAQ (reference sequence). With V trimmed by 5 bases and J by 2 bases, 7 bases remained unmatched. There are 16 residues in the CDR3.

Here the CDR3 reads CAITQGGAYEQYF. CDR3 sequence (DNA): TGTGCCATCACCCAGGGGGGAGCCTACGAGCAGTACTTC. The V gene is TRBV10-3, the J gene TRBJ2-7; possible D gene TRBD1, 7 bases. This CDR3 has 13 amino acids. Germline CDR1 and CDR2: ENHRY and SYGVKD. V shed 7 bases and J shed 2 bases, with 12 bases lying between them.

The V call is TRBV4-2, the J call TRBJ2-5, with 8 bases identical to TRBD2. V was clipped by 3 bases and J by 3 bases; unmatched bases: 6. CDR1 and CDR2 from the germline V gene are LGHNA and YNFKEQ. The CDR3 runs to 15 residues. Here the CDR3 reads CASSHGRGGEETQYF. The CDR3 DNA reads as TGTGCCAGCAGCCACGGGAGGGGGGGGGAAGAGACCCAGTACTTC.

V is TRBV28 and J is TRBJ1-1; tentative D call: TRBD1 (5 bases). The length of the CDR3 is 13 residues. With 6 bases removed from V and 1 base from J, the gap between germline ends came to 9 bases. Germline CDR1 and CDR2: MDHEN and SYDVKM. CDR3 amino acids: CASRWGENTEAFF. The CDR3 DNA reads TGTGCCAGCAGGTGGGGGGAGAACACTGAAGCTTTCTTT.